This T cell receptor beta chain derives from a study of blood T cell repertoires in COVID-19. Study-level background: Some COVID-19 samples were acute and others convalescent; all came from the United States, Italy and Spain. Sources were T cells, B-cell-depleted T cells, or PBMCs; the material itself was cDNA or gDNA.

CDR1 is SGHNT and CDR2 is YYREEE in the germline V gene (reference sequence). Trimming stripped 2 bases from V and 1 base from J, with 9 bases between. CDR3 length: 14 amino acids. Methods used by the authors: Reference gene primer amplification in the assay estimated nucleated cell counts. Profiled with immunoSEQ multiplex PCR; TCRdb holds only in-frame clones, not every one. Clonal size and the V and J genes are those of that table, whereas D and trimming came from the DNA. Among 45,000 to 50,000 clones, 85% to 90% were seen once, and the ten largest hold around 8.5%. The receptor was isolated from a human donor in a cohort sampled during active COVID-19. Sequencing input: peripheral blood. The chain carries TRBV5-4 and TRBJ2-5; D call uncertain. The CDR3 region is CASSFGKRQETQYF. The CDR3, as DNA: TGTGCCAGCAGCTTCGGAAAGCGCCAAGAGACCCAGTACTTC.